The table lists the clone carrying this T cell receptor beta chain with a count of one. The antigen remains undetermined. The data were taken from a study of tumor and adjacent non-tumor tissue in lung cancer. Overall study context: Patients were aged roughly 30 to 76, around ten men and about 5 women, stage I to III. Study-level results: Top 100 clones took a larger repertoire share in normal lung.

The germline CDR1 and CDR2 sequences are LGHNA and YNFKEQ. This CDR3 contains 16 residues. The library came from three nested PCR rounds adapted from ARM-PCR protocols. One entry per CDR3 protein, called by TCRdb with MiXCR from the multiplex PCR reads. Seen here are 75,000 to 95,000 distinct CDR3 sequences, just over 65% observed once, and the top ten hold 15% to 20%. This sample's RNA came from whole unsorted tissue. Chemotherapy-naive patients with new lung cancer underwent thoracic surgery in China, August–late 2014. The material sequenced was lung tumor tissue. The gene calls are TRBV4-2 and TRBJ2-7, with 9 bases aligning to TRBD1. The receptor's source is a man aged 55 to 70 with non-small cell lung cancer. Written as DNA, the CDR3 is TGTTCTAGCAGCCGAGGGGGACAGGGTGGCTCCTACGAGCAGTACTTC. It specifies CSSSRGGQGGSYEQYF.